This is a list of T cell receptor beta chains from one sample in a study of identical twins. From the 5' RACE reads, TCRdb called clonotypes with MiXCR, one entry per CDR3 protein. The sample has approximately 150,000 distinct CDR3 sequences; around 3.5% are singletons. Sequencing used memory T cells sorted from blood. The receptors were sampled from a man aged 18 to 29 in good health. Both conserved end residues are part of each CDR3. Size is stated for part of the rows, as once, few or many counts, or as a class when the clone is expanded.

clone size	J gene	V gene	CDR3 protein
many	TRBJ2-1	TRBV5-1	CASSFVETGSYNEQFF
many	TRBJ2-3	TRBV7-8	CASSARGSGDTQYF
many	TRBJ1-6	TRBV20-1	CSAQRGTGSSYNSPLHF
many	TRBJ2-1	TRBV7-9	CASSTTGGNEQFF
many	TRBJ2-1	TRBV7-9	CASSPGTGPTDEQFF
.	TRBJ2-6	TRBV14	CASSKAGANVLTF
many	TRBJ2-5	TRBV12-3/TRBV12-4	CASSFAGLAGQETQYF
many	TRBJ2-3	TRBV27	CASSFSASGTQYF
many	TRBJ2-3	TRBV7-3	CASSHKNEGTQYF
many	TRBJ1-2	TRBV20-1	CSASDWTGDYGYTF
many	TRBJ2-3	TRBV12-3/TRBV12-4	CASARDSGIGGTDTQYF
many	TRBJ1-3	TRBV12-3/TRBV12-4	CASSFQEGGNTIYF
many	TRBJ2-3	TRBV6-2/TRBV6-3	CASSYSPASYADTQYF
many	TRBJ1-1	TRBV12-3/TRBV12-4	CASIQSAGWRGTEAFF
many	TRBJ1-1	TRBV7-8	CASSFPQSTEAFF
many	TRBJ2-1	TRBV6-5	CASSYSVGGPYEQFF
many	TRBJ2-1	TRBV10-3	CAISESSYPSSYNEQFF
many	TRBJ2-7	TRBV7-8	CASSSKTSGLDEQYF
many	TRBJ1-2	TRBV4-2	CASSQVGDRGYTF